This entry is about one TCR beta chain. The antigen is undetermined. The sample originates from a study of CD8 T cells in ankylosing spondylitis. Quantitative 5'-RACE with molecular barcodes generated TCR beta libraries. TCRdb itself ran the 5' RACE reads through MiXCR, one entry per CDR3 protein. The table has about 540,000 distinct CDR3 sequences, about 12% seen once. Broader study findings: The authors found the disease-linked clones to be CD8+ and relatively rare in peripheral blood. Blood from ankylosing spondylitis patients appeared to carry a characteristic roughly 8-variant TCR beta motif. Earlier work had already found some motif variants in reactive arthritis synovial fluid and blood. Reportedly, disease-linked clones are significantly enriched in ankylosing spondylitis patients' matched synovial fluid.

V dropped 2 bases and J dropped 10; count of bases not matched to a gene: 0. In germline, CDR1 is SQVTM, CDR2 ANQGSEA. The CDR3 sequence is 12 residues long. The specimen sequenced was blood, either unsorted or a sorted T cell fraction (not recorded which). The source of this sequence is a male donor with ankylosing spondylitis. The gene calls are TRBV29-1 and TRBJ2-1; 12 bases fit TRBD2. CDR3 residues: CSVETSGREQFF. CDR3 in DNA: TGCAGCGTTGAAACTAGCGGGAGGGAGCAGTTCTTC.